The clone carrying this T cell receptor beta chain was recorded at least ten times. The data derive from a study of T cells in Graves' hyperthyroidism and ophthalmopathy. Authors of the study amplified TCR beta CDR3 regions from RNA transcripts. HTBI primers were employed in a first-round RT-PCR of the TCR CDR3. TCRdb analysed the multiplex PCR reads with MiXCR anew, one entry per CDR3 protein. Here the sample spans around 290,000 distinct CDR3 sequences, over 15% being singletons. Clinical symptoms, serum thyroxine, TRAb, thyroid ultrasound and orbital computed tomography informed diagnoses. Using 10 ml of fresh peripheral blood, PBMCs were prepared. Between the trimmed V and J ends, which lost 1 base and 5 bases, there was a span of 14 bases. The CDR3 contains 15 residues. Per germline, CDR1 LGHNT and CDR2 FRNRAP.

This receptor was identified in a woman in her sixties with Graves' ophthalmopathy. The sequencing sample was made of blood. The rearrangement joins TRBV12-5 to TRBJ1-1; D gene ambiguous. In DNA form, the CDR3 reads TGTGCTAGTGGTTTGGCCTTTAGCCAGAGTACTGAAGCTTTCTTT. The encoded protein is CASGLAFSQSTEAFF.